This T cell receptor beta chain was identified during a study of CD8+ T cells in alopecia areata. Extraction and reverse transcription of RNA yielded cDNA as the sequencing template. Clones were sequenced by immunoSEQ multiplex PCR, and TCRdb holds only the in-frame ones, with some missing. Among approximately 150,000 clones, about 51% were seen once, and the ten largest hold roughly 0.99%. CDR3 length: 15 amino acids. Germline assignment: CDR1 SGHRS and CDR2 YFSETQ. The V gene end was trimmed by 4 bases and the J gene end by 1 base; junction bases not matched to a gene: 7. The clonotype comes from a human donor with alopecia areata. The V call is TRBV5-1, the J call TRBJ2-5; 7 positions agree with TRBD1. The sequencing used CD4+ T cells sorted from blood, collected at week 0. CDR3 in amino acids: CASSRGGQTQETQYF. The DNA of the CDR3 is TGCGCCAGCAGCAGAGGGGGACAGACCCAAGAGACCCAGTACTTC.